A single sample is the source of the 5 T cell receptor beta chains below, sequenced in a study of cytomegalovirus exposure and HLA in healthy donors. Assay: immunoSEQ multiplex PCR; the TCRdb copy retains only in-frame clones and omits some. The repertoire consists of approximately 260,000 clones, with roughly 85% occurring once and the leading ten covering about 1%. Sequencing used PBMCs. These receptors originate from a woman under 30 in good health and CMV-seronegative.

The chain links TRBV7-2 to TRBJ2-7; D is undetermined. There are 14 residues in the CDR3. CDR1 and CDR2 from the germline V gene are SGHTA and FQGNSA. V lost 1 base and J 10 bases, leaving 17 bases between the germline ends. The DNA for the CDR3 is TGTGCCAGCAGCTTAGGCGGAACGAACCGACGCCAGTACTTC. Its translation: CASSLGGTNRRQYF.

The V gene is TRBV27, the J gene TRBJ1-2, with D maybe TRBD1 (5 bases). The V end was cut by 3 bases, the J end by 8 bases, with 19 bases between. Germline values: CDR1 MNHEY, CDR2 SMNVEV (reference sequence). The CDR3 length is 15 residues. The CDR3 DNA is TGTGCCAGCAGTTTGTTCCGGGGCGGGGGAGAGGGCTACACCTTC. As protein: CASSLFRGGGEGYTF.

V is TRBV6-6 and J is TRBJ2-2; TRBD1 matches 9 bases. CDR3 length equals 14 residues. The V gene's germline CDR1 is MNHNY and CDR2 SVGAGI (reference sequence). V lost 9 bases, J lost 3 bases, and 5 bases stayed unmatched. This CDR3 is CASVRTGDTGELFF. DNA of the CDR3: TGTGCCAGTGTCCGGACAGGGGACACCGGGGAGCTGTTTTTT.

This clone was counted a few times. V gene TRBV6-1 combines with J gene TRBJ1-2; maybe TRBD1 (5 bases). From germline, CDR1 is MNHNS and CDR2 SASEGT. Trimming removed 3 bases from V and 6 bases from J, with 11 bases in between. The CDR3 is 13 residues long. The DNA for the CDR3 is TGTGCCAGCAGTGAGTCAGGGAAGGATGGCTACACCTTC. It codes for CASSESGKDGYTF.

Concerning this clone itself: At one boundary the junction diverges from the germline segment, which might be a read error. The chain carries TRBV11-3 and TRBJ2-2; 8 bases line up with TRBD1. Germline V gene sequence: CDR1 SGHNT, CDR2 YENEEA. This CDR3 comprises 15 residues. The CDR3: CASSPRTGNAGELFF. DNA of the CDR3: TGTGCCAGCAGCCCCAGGACAGGGAACGCCGGGGAGCTGTTTTTT.